This TCR beta chain was retrieved from a study of blood T cells in healthy people across ages. PBMCs, at least 7 million per sample, were isolated. The J segment lost 4 bases and the V segment lost 4 bases, leaving 1 base of the junction unmatched. The CDR3 loop spans 15 amino acids. Germline V CDR1 and CDR2: MNHNS, SASEGT. Study-level findings and limits: Observed TCR beta diversity per million T cells went down as age went up. This fall followed a roughly linear course with age.

This clonotype was observed at least ten times. Antigen specificity is unknown. One base away lies a much larger clone, so this may be a sequencing read error. Using a J-beta primer mix together with a sample-barcoded 5' primer, a second PCR was run for roughly 7 to 12 cycles. A template-switch adaptor containing 12 random nucleotides labeled each cDNA molecule. TCRdb analysed the 5' RACE reads with MiXCR anew, one entry per CDR3 protein. The repertoire holds just under 550,000 distinct CDR3 sequences, with under 30% as singletons. A further study also used this sample, focusing on T cells of mothers and their children.

The chain links TRBV6-1 to TRBJ2-3; 14 positions agree with TRBD2. The TCR sequence derives from a boy between 10 and 17 years old in good health. Sequencing was carried out using blood. CDR3 in amino acids: CASSGLAGGPDTQYF. CDR3 in DNA: TGTGCCAGCAGTGGACTAGCGGGGGGGCCAGATACGCAGTATTTT.